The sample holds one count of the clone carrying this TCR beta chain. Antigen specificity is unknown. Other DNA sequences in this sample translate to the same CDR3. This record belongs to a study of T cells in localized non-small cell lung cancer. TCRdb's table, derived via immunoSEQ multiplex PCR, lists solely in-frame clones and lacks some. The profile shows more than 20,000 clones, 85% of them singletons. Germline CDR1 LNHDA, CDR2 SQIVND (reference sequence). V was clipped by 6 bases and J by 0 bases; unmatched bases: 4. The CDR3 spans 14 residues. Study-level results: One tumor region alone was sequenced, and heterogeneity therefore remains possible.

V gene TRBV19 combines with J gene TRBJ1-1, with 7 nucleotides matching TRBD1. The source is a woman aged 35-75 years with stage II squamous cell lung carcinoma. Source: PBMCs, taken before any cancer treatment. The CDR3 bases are TGTGCCAGTAGAACAGGGGTGTTGAACACTGAAGCTTTCTTT. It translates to CASRTGVLNTEAFF.